This is a list of T cell receptor beta chains from one sample in a study of Ad26.COV2.S vaccination and SARS-CoV-2 variants. Clones were read by immunoSEQ multiplex PCR, and TCRdb kept only the in-frame ones, dropping some. The sample holds roughly 700,000 clones, roughly nine tenths seen once. Sequences were derived from peripheral blood, sampled in a trial of Ad26.COV2.S vaccine versus placebo. The receptors stem from a person between 18 and 59 years old who received the Ad26.COV2.S COVID-19 vaccine or a placebo. The CDR3 runs from the conserved cysteine through the conserved F or W. A D gene is named only where the DNA matches it firmly. Size values are once, few and many counts, or a class for expanded clones, and some rows have none.

j_gene: TRBJ1-2
abundance: -
d_gene: -
v_gene: TRBV7-9
CDR3nt: TGTGCCAGCAGCGCTCGGACAGTCCATATCGGAGGCTACACCTTC
CDR3aa: CASSARTVHIGGYTF

j_gene: TRBJ2-4
abundance: -
d_gene: -
v_gene: TRBV4-2
CDR3nt: TGTGCCAGCAGCCAAGCCCTCGCGGGAAAGTCCAAAAACATTCAGTACTTC
CDR3aa: CASSQALAGKSKNIQYF

j_gene: TRBJ1-1
abundance: -
d_gene: -
v_gene: TRBV6-6
CDR3nt: TGTGCCAGCAACCAGGGCCCCACTGAAGCTTTCTTT
CDR3aa: CASNQGPTEAFF

j_gene: TRBJ1-1
abundance: -
d_gene: -
v_gene: TRBV6-5
CDR3nt: TGTGCCAGCCTTAAAGGAGGGGGGGGCACTGAAGCTTTCTTT
CDR3aa: CASLKGGGGTEAFF

j_gene: TRBJ2-1
abundance: -
d_gene: -
v_gene: TRBV25-1
CDR3nt: TGTGCCAGCACCAAAGGGAATTACTACAATGAGCAGTTCTTC
CDR3aa: CASTKGNYYNEQFF

j_gene: TRBJ2-6
abundance: -
d_gene: -
v_gene: TRBV3-1/TRBV3-2
CDR3nt: TGTGCCAGCAGCCAAGATACCTCTGGGGCCAACGTCCTGACTTTC
CDR3aa: CASSQDTSGANVLTF

j_gene: TRBJ2-3
abundance: -
d_gene: TRBD2
v_gene: TRBV24-1
CDR3nt: TGTGCCACCACCTCAGCGACTAGCGAGACAGATACGCAGTATTTT
CDR3aa: CATTSATSETDTQYF

j_gene: TRBJ2-1
abundance: few
d_gene: TRBD2
v_gene: TRBV7-9
CDR3nt: TGTGCCAGCAGCTACCAGCGGGGGGGCCATTACAATGAGCAGTTCTTC
CDR3aa: CASSYQRGGHYNEQFF

j_gene: TRBJ2-2
abundance: -
d_gene: -
v_gene: TRBV5-8
CDR3nt: TGTGCCAGCAGCTTGAACGGGGGAGCCGGGGAGCTGTTTTTT
CDR3aa: CASSLNGGAGELFF

j_gene: TRBJ2-2
abundance: -
d_gene: -
v_gene: TRBV6-6
CDR3nt: TGTGCCAGCAGACTTGGACAAGACACCGGGGAGCTGTTTTTT
CDR3aa: CASRLGQDTGELFF

j_gene: TRBJ1-2
abundance: -
d_gene: TRBD1
v_gene: TRBV7-9
CDR3nt: TGTGCCAGCAGCTCGCGACAGGGGGCGGGCTACACCTTC
CDR3aa: CASSSRQGAGYTF

j_gene: TRBJ2-7
abundance: -
d_gene: TRBD2
v_gene: TRBV4-2
CDR3nt: TGTGCCAGCAGCCATACAGCGGGAGACTACGAGCAGTACTTC
CDR3aa: CASSHTAGDYEQYF

j_gene: TRBJ2-5
abundance: once
d_gene: TRBD2
v_gene: TRBV4-2
CDR3nt: TGTGCCAGCAGCCAGTTTAGCGGGAGTGCTGAGACCCAGTACTTC
CDR3aa: CASSQFSGSAETQYF

j_gene: TRBJ2-2
abundance: once
d_gene: -
v_gene: TRBV4-3
CDR3nt: TGCGCCAGCAGCCAAGAGGGGTCCTATCTCGGGGAGCTGTTTTTT
CDR3aa: CASSQEGSYLGELFF

j_gene: TRBJ1-1
abundance: -
d_gene: -
v_gene: TRBV7-9
CDR3nt: TGTGCCAGCAGCTTTGCGGTGAACACTGAAGCTTTCTTT
CDR3aa: CASSFAVNTEAFF

j_gene: TRBJ1-6
abundance: -
d_gene: -
v_gene: TRBV6-5
CDR3nt: TGTGCCAGCAAAACCCTGAGCTCCTATAATTCACCCCTCCACTTT
CDR3aa: CASKTLSSYNSPLHF

j_gene: TRBJ1-2
abundance: -
d_gene: TRBD1
v_gene: TRBV4-2
CDR3nt: TGTGCCAGCAGCCGAGAGGACAGGGGCTATGCCTACACCTTC
CDR3aa: CASSREDRGYAYTF

j_gene: TRBJ1-5
abundance: -
d_gene: -
v_gene: TRBV27
CDR3nt: TGTGCCAGCAGTTGGTCGCAGAATCGGCCCCAGCATTTT
CDR3aa: CASSWSQNRPQHF

j_gene: TRBJ2-5
abundance: few
d_gene: -
v_gene: TRBV6-5
CDR3nt: TGTGCCAGTGGGCAGGAGACCCAGTACTTC
CDR3aa: CASGQETQYF

j_gene: TRBJ2-7
abundance: -
d_gene: TRBD2
v_gene: TRBV7-6
CDR3nt: TGTGCCAGCAGCTTAGAGCGGGGTACCTACGAGCAGTACTTC
CDR3aa: CASSLERGTYEQYF

j_gene: TRBJ2-1
abundance: -
d_gene: TRBD2
v_gene: TRBV11-3
CDR3nt: TGTGCCAGCAGCTTAGATGCGGGACTAGCGGAGGAGCAGTTCTTC
CDR3aa: CASSLDAGLAEEQFF

j_gene: TRBJ2-2
abundance: once
d_gene: -
v_gene: TRBV29-1
CDR3nt: TGCAGCGTTGACGCGGGATCCAAAACCGGGGAGCTGTTTTTT
CDR3aa: CSVDAGSKTGELFF

j_gene: TRBJ2-7
abundance: -
d_gene: -
v_gene: TRBV24-1
CDR3nt: TGTGCCACCAGTGATTCTGGACTCTACGAGCAGTACTTC
CDR3aa: CATSDSGLYEQYF

j_gene: TRBJ2-1
abundance: -
d_gene: TRBD2
v_gene: TRBV4-2
CDR3nt: TGTGCCAGCAGCCTTTTAACGGGGGGGAATGAGCAGTTCTTC
CDR3aa: CASSLLTGGNEQFF

j_gene: TRBJ2-1
abundance: -
d_gene: -
v_gene: TRBV5-1
CDR3nt: TGCGCCAGCACGTACTACAATGAGCAGTTCTTC
CDR3aa: CASTYYNEQFF

j_gene: TRBJ1-1
abundance: -
d_gene: -
v_gene: TRBV7-2
CDR3nt: TGTGCCAGCAGCTTCGGGACGGTGAACACTGAAGCTTTCTTT
CDR3aa: CASSFGTVNTEAFF

j_gene: TRBJ2-2
abundance: -
d_gene: -
v_gene: TRBV5-6
CDR3nt: TGTGCCAGCAGCTTTCTAGACCTGCGGCACGGGGAGCTGTTTTTT
CDR3aa: CASSFLDLRHGELFF

j_gene: TRBJ1-5
abundance: -
d_gene: -
v_gene: TRBV30
CDR3nt: TGTGCCTGGAGTCCCACGGTCTCGCGGGGCAATCAGCCCCAGCATTTT
CDR3aa: CAWSPTVSRGNQPQHF

j_gene: TRBJ1-1
abundance: -
d_gene: -
v_gene: TRBV6-6
CDR3nt: TGTGCCAGCACTAAACCGGGGGGGAGTAGGAATGAAGCTTTCTTT
CDR3aa: CASTKPGGSRNEAFF

j_gene: TRBJ1-6
abundance: -
d_gene: -
v_gene: TRBV28
CDR3nt: TGTGCCAGCAGTTCGGAAGGGGTCCCCCTCCACTTT
CDR3aa: CASSSEGVPLHF

j_gene: TRBJ1-1
abundance: -
d_gene: TRBD1
v_gene: TRBV2
CDR3nt: TGTGCCAGGGAGAGAACAGGGGGCGCTTATGAAGCTTTCTTT
CDR3aa: CARERTGGAYEAFF

j_gene: TRBJ1-2
abundance: -
d_gene: -
v_gene: TRBV7-8
CDR3nt: TGTGCCAGCAGCTTAGGTTCAGGGAGCTATGGCTACACCTTC
CDR3aa: CASSLGSGSYGYTF

j_gene: TRBJ2-7
abundance: -
d_gene: TRBD2
v_gene: TRBV7-3
CDR3nt: TGTGCCAGCAGCTTAGAGCCAGCGGGGGCCCACGAGCAGTACTTC
CDR3aa: CASSLEPAGAHEQYF

j_gene: TRBJ2-7
abundance: -
d_gene: TRBD2
v_gene: TRBV4-1
CDR3nt: TGCGCCAGCAGCCATATTACCGGGACTACTTACGAGCAGTACTTC
CDR3aa: CASSHITGTTYEQYF

j_gene: TRBJ1-1
abundance: -
d_gene: -
v_gene: TRBV2
CDR3nt: TGTGCCAGCAGAAGATATCTCACTGAAGCTTTCTTT
CDR3aa: CASRRYLTEAFF

j_gene: TRBJ2-1
abundance: -
d_gene: TRBD1
v_gene: TRBV27
CDR3nt: TGTGCCACCGCGACAGGGTACAATGAGCAGTTCTTC
CDR3aa: CATATGYNEQFF

j_gene: TRBJ2-7
abundance: -
d_gene: TRBD1
v_gene: TRBV9
CDR3nt: TGTGCCAGCAGCGATGGGACAGGGGTCTTTCGCTTC
CDR3aa: CASSDGTGVFRF

j_gene: TRBJ1-1
abundance: -
d_gene: -
v_gene: TRBV30
CDR3nt: TGTGCCTGGAGTTTGAACGCTGAAGCTTTCTTT
CDR3aa: CAWSLNAEAFF

j_gene: TRBJ1-5
abundance: -
d_gene: -
v_gene: TRBV2
CDR3nt: TGTGCCAGCAGGGGATTGGGCAATCAGCCCCAGCATTTT
CDR3aa: CASRGLGNQPQHF

j_gene: TRBJ2-5
abundance: once
d_gene: TRBD1
v_gene: TRBV11-2
CDR3nt: TGTGCCAGCAGCAGCACAGGGGGCTTGGAGACCCAGTACTTC
CDR3aa: CASSSTGGLETQYF

j_gene: TRBJ1-5
abundance: -
d_gene: -
v_gene: TRBV5-1
CDR3nt: TGCGCCAGCAGCTTGGAGGGACATAGCAATCAGCCCCAGCATTTT
CDR3aa: CASSLEGHSNQPQHF